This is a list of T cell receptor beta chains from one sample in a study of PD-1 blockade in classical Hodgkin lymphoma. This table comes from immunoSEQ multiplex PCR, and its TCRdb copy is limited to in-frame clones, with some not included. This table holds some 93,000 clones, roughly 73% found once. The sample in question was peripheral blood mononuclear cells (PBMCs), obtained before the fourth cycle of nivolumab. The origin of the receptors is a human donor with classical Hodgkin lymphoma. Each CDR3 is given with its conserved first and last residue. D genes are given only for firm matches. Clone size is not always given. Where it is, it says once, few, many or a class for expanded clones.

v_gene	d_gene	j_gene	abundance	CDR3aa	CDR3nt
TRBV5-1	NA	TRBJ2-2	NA	CASSFRGNTGELFF	TGCGCCAGCAGCTTTCGGGGGAACACCGGGGAACTGTTTTTT
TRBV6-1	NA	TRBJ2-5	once	CASSAAGNQETQYF	TGTGCCAGCAGTGCGGCAGGGAACCAAGAGACCCAGTACTTC
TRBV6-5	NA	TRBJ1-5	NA	CASSYSGGRLSQPQHF	TGTGCCAGCAGTTACTCAGGGGGGCGTTTGAGTCAGCCCCAGCATTTT
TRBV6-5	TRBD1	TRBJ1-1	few	CASRSTGGNTEAFF	TGTGCCAGCCGATCGACAGGGGGGAACACTGAAGCTTTCTTT
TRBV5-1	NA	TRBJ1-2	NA	CASSLEAGLGYTF	TGCGCCAGCAGCTTGGAGGCAGGGCTTGGCTACACCTTC
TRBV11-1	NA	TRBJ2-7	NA	CASSPEARSSYEQYF	TGTGCCAGCAGCCCCGAGGCGAGAAGCTCCTACGAGCAGTACTTC
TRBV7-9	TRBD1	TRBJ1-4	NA	CASSLDRDRGLATNEKLFF	TGTGCCAGCAGCCTCGACCGGGACAGGGGTCTTGCAACTAATGAAAAACTGTTTTTT
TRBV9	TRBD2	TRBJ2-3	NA	CASSGTSRSTDTQYF	TGTGCCAGCAGCGGGACTAGCAGATCCACAGATACGCAGTATTTT
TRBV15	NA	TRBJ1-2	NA	CATSRVVRWAGYTF	TGTGCCACCAGCAGAGTAGTTCGGTGGGCAGGCTACACCTTC
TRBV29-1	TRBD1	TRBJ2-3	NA	CSVERGQGADTQYF	TGCAGCGTTGAACGTGGACAGGGAGCAGATACGCAGTATTTT
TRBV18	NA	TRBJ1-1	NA	CASSPGDLNTEAFF	TGTGCCAGCTCACCAGGGGACTTGAACACTGAAGCTTTCTTT
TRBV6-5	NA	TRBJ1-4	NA	CASSYAWGRDNEKLFF	TGTGCCAGCAGTTACGCCTGGGGGAGGGATAATGAAAAACTGTTTTTT
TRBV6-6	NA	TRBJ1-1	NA	CASSSSPNTEAFF	TGTGCCAGCAGTTCTAGCCCGAACACTGAAGCTTTCTTT
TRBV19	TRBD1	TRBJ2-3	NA	CASSDTGGTDTQYF	TGTGCCAGTAGTGACACAGGGGGTACAGATACGCAGTATTTT
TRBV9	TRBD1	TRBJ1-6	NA	CASSTRTGGDSPLHF	TGTGCCAGCAGCACCCGGACAGGGGGTGATTCACCCCTCCACTTT
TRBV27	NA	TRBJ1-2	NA	CASSRPGSIYGYTF	TGTGCCAGCAGCCGCCCCGGATCAATCTATGGCTACACCTTC
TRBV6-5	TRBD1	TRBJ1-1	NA	CASSPRTGGSTEAFF	TGTGCCAGCAGTCCCCGGACAGGGGGATCAACTGAAGCTTTCTTT
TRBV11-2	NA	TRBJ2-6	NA	CASSLKRESGANVLTF	TGTGCCAGCAGCTTAAAACGGGAGTCTGGGGCCAACGTCCTGACTTTC
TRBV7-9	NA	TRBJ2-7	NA	CASSLAYRAFYEQYF	TGTGCCAGCAGCTTAGCGTACAGGGCTTTCTACGAGCAGTACTTC
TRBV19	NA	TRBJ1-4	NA	CASSIGNEKLFF	TGTGCCAGTAGTATTGGTAATGAAAAACTGTTTTTT
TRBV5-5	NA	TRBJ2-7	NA	CASSDPSREQYF	TGTGCCAGCAGCGACCCTAGCAGGGAGCAGTACTTC
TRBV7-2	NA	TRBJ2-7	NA	CASSPTGIYEQYF	TGTGCCAGCAGCCCCACAGGGATCTACGAGCAGTACTTC
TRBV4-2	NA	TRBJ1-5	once	CASSQDRTGNQPQHF	TGTGCCAGCAGCCAAGACCGGACGGGGAATCAGCCCCAGCATTTT
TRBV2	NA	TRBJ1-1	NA	CASSDRGQNTEAFF	TGTGCCAGCAGTGATCGGGGCCAGAACACTGAAGCTTTCTTT
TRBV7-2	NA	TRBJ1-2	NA	CASSLGRQLYGYTF	TGTGCCAGCAGCTTAGGCCGACAGCTCTATGGCTACACCTTC
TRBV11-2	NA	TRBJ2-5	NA	CASSPSGLGETQYF	TGTGCCAGCAGCCCCTCGGGGTTAGGGGAGACCCAGTACTTC
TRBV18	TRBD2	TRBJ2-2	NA	CASSPPGLAVTGELFF	TGTGCCAGCTCACCACCGGGACTAGCGGTGACCGGGGAGCTGTTTTTT
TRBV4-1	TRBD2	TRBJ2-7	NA	CASSHTSGPNEQYF	TGCGCCAGCAGCCACACTAGCGGGCCCAACGAGCAGTACTTC
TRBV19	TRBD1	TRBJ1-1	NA	CASSIDRPYRTGPMNTEAFF	TGTGCCAGTAGTATAGATCGCCCCTATAGGACAGGTCCTATGAACACTGAAGCTTTCTTT
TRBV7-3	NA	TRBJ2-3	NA	CASSLNLAADTQYF	TGTGCCAGCAGCTTAAATCTAGCAGCAGATACGCAGTATTTT
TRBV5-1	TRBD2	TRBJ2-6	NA	CASSNGLAGGEPGANVLTF	TGCGCCAGCAGCAACGGACTAGCGGGGGGTGAGCCTGGGGCCAACGTCCTGACTTTC
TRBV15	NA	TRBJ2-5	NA	CATKDAERTVQETQYF	TGTGCCACCAAGGACGCCGAGAGGACGGTCCAAGAGACCCAGTACTTC
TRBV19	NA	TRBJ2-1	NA	CASSMGWDYNEQFF	TGTGCCAGTAGTATGGGTTGGGACTACAATGAGCAGTTCTTC
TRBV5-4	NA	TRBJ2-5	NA	CASSSSDRKETQYF	TGTGCCAGCAGCTCTTCAGACAGAAAAGAGACCCAGTACTTC
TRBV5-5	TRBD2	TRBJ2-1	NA	CASSPLRLSGAHNEQFF	TGTGCCAGCAGCCCTCTGAGATTGAGCGGGGCCCACAATGAGCAGTTCTTC
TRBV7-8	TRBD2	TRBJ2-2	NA	CASSSRTSGNTGELFF	TGTGCCAGCAGCTCTAGGACTAGCGGGAACACCGGGGAGCTGTTTTTT
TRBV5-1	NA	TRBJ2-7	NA	CASSLHRDEQYF	TGCGCCAGCAGCTTACATCGGGACGAGCAGTACTTC
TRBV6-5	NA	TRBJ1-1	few	CASRSAILQGLAFF	TGTGCCAGCAGGAGCGCGATTTTACAGGGATTAGCTTTCTTT
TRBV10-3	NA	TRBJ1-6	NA	CAISELAENSPLHF	TGTGCCATCAGTGAGCTCGCGGAGAATTCACCCCTCCACTTT
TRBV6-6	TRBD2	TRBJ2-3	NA	CASTRAGGPTDTQYF	TGTGCCAGCACTCGAGCGGGAGGGCCCACAGATACGCAGTATTTT
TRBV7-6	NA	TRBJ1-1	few	CASSLGTEAFF	TGTGCCAGCAGCCTAGGTACTGAAGCTTTCTTT